This T cell receptor (beta chain) originates from a study of blood T cell repertoires in COVID-19. Study-level background: Acute-phase and convalescent COVID-19 samples originated in the United States, Italy and Spain. The cDNA or gDNA used as material had been derived from T cells, B-cell-depleted T cells, or PBMCs.

The authors' processing: Estimation of nucleated cell counts was performed using reference gene primer amplification. Sequencing was performed with immunoSEQ multiplex PCR; in TCRdb, only in-frame clones are kept and a portion is missing. That table furnishes V, J and clone size, whereas the DNA furnished D and trimming. The table lists about 140,000 clones, 75% to 90% of them singletons, with 1.7% in the top ten. Per germline, CDR1 LNHDA and CDR2 SQIVND (reference sequence). There are 12 residues in the CDR3. The V and J ends lost 6 bases and 8 bases respectively, with 13 bases between them. Sequencing input: peripheral blood. The sequence derives from a woman aged 50 to 60 with acute or convalescent COVID-19. The chain joins TRBV19 to TRBJ1-2, with D possibly matching TRBD1 (5 bases). CDR3 protein: CASRASGDGYTF. CDR3 DNA: TGTGCCAGTAGAGCCTCGGGGGACGGCTACACCTTC. The entire variable domain, with the rest obtained from reference TRBV19 and TRBJ1-2, is as follows: DGGITQSPKYLFRKEGQNVTLSCEQNLNHDAMYWYRQDPGQGLRLIYYSQIVNDFQKGDIAEGYSVSREKKESFPLTVTSAQKNPTAFYLCASRASGDGYTFGSGTRLTVV.